A single T cell receptor beta chain is shown here with its context. This CDR3 spans 13 amino acids. V was pared by 4 bases and J by 6 bases, with 13 bases between. The V gene's germline CDR1 is LGHDT and CDR2 YNNKEL (reference sequence). This specimen comes from a study of blood T cell repertoires in COVID-19. The participants were between roughly 18 and 89 years old and came from under 25 US areas. In the original workflow: By means of reference gene primer amplification, nucleated cell counts were estimated. The protocol was immunoSEQ multiplex PCR, while the TCRdb copy is restricted to in-frame clones and leaves out a portion. V and J calls and clone size are given by that table; D and trimming were obtained from the DNA. The sample lists fewer than 250,000 clones, around 91% occurring once.

V is TRBV3-1 (or the pseudogene TRBV3-2) and J is TRBJ2-7; maybe TRBD1 (6 bases). This receptor was identified in a man aged 30 to 45 who had been exposed to COVID-19. The sequenced sample consisted of PBMCs or T cells enriched from blood (not recorded which). The CDR3 protein is CASSPGHPGEQYF. CDR3 nucleotides: TGTGCCAGCAGCCCGGGACACCCCGGCGAGCAGTACTTC.